These T cell receptor beta chains were read from a single sample in a study of cytomegalovirus exposure and HLA in healthy donors. Here immunoSEQ multiplex PCR was the method, and the copy in TCRdb shows in-frame clones only, minus some. The table lists about 160,000 clones, approximately 81% of them singletons. Sequencing input: PBMCs. The receptors were gathered from a female donor in good health and CMV-seronegative. Both conserved end residues are part of each CDR3. D genes are given only for firm matches. Only some rows state a clone size, as once, few, many or a class for expanded clones.

DNA | CDR3 | D | size | J | V
TGTGCCAGCACCCTCGGGGATCAGCCCCAGCATTTT | CASTLGDQPQHF | - | - | TRBJ1-5 | TRBV7-9
TGTGCCAGCAGCCCACACGACACCTCTAGCACAGATACGCAGTATTTT | CASSPHDTSSTDTQYF | - | - | TRBJ2-3 | TRBV14
TGTGCCAGCAGCCAAGATGGAGTAGCGGGAGGGGCCTACAATGAGCAGTTCTTC | CASSQDGVAGGAYNEQFF | TRBD2 | - | TRBJ2-1 | TRBV14
TGTGCCAGCAGCTCCAGGACAGGCACAACTAATGAAAAACTGTTTTTT | CASSSRTGTTNEKLFF | TRBD1 | - | TRBJ1-4 | TRBV5-4
TGCGCCAGCAGCTTGGATGATCCCCGGGTTTATGGCTACACCTTC | CASSLDDPRVYGYTF | - | - | TRBJ1-2 | TRBV5-1
TGTGCCAGCAGCGCGGGACAGGGGGATATCAGAAATGAGCAGTTCTTC | CASSAGQGDIRNEQFF | TRBD1 | - | TRBJ2-1 | TRBV5-8
TGTGCCAGCAGCCCACAGATTTCCCAATACGGGGCAGGGAGGGGCACCGGGGAGCTGTTTTTT | CASSPQISQYGAGRGTGELFF | TRBD2 | few | TRBJ2-2 | TRBV9
TGTGCCAGCAGCCCGGGGACAGACTATAGCAATCAGCCCCAGCATTTT | CASSPGTDYSNQPQHF | TRBD1 | - | TRBJ1-5 | TRBV4-2
TGTGCCAGTAGTATTGTAGCGGGACCCGGAAACACCATATATTTT | CASSIVAGPGNTIYF | - | few | TRBJ1-3 | TRBV19
TGTGCCAGCAGCTTAGAGTGGGGCAGAATCAGTGGAAACACCATATATTTT | CASSLEWGRISGNTIYF | - | few | TRBJ1-3 | TRBV11-2